This T cell receptor (beta chain) was captured by sequencing in a study of T cell responses to AZD1222 COVID-19 vaccine. Study-wide background: Second doses were pooled across both intervals (about 4 or about 12 weeks). Regarding the study as a whole: The span of vaccine-associated CD4 TCRs extended across spike, with dominance at 160-218 and 743-854.

To note about this clone: Its antigen is unknown.

Using immunoSEQ multiplex PCR, the repertoire was profiled, and TCRdb retains in-frame clones only, with some absent. The sample records tens of thousands of clones, 85% to 90% being singletons. The V end was cut by 6 bases, the J end by 5 bases, with 13 bases between. The germline gives CDR1 SQVTM, CDR2 ANQGSEA. The CDR3 extends over 12 amino acids. The rearrangement joins TRBV29-1 to TRBJ1-1; a possible D gene is TRBD1 (6 bases). This receptor was taken from an adult in good health. Sample: peripheral blood, taken on day 0 of AZD1222 vaccination. CDR3 region: CSVAYRVTEAFF. Here the CDR3 DNA reads TGCAGCGTAGCCTACAGGGTAACTGAAGCTTTCTTT.